The TCR beta chain described here comes from a study of vaccination effects on CD4 cells after COVID-19. Study information: Participants received two doses of either the BNT162b2 or mRNA-1273 vaccine. Whole-study results and caveats: Late post-vaccination samples showed marked contraction of infection- and vaccine-induced clones. Limitations: small convalescent group and missing early post-infection timepoints.

ViraFEST expansion of antigen-specific CD4+ T cells with viral peptide pools preceded sequencing. The culture ran for nine to eleven days, and then CD4+ T cells were isolated. Among the vaccine recipients, none had a prior SARS-CoV-2 infection, and nucleocapsid antibodies were negative. On day 3 and again on day 7, half the medium was replaced with IL-2 medium. Using immunoSEQ multiplex PCR, the repertoire was profiled, and TCRdb retains in-frame clones only, with some absent. The sample shows fewer than 30,000 clones, under 75% of them seen only once. The germline V gene encodes CDR1 LGHNA and CDR2 YNFKEQ. V was trimmed by 5 bases and J by 6 bases, leaving 8 bases between them. The CDR3 totals 12 residues. A word on this clone: Its cognate antigen is unknown.

The chain is built from TRBV4-2 and TRBJ2-1, with D possibly being TRBD2 (6 bases). This TCR was sampled from a human donor who received a COVID-19 vaccine. Specimen: CD4+ T cells from PBMCs cultured with SARS-CoV-2 spike peptides, collected before COVID-19 vaccination. The CDR3 reads CASSGGGNEQFF. The CDR3 DNA reads TGTGCCAGCAGCGGGGGAGGCAATGAGCAGTTCTTC.